Following are 19 T cell receptor beta chains from one sample sequenced in a study of T cells in Graves' hyperthyroidism and ophthalmopathy. RNA transcripts gave rise to amplified TCR beta CDR3 regions. The study used the HTBI primer set for a first-round RT-PCR of the TCR CDR3. TCRdb processed the multiplex PCR reads anew with MiXCR; each CDR3 protein has one entry. This table holds fewer than 450,000 distinct CDR3 sequences, less than 20% found once. The sample was blood. Receptors originate from a man aged 18 to 30 with Graves' ophthalmopathy.

This clonotype was observed many times. The chain combines TRBV20-1 with TRBJ1-1, with a possible D match to TRBD1 (6 bases). This CDR3 contains 16 residues. Trimming removed 8 bases from V and 0 bases from J, with 22 bases in between. Germline-derived CDR1 and CDR2 are DFQATT and SNEGSKA (reference sequence). CDR3 in amino acids: CSSSDGQGIMNTEAFF. CDR3 coding DNA: TGCAGTAGCTCCGACGGCCAGGGGATCATGAACACTGAAGCTTTCTTT.

The CDR3 DNA reads as TGTGCCATCAGTGAAGGGGGACAGTACACTGAAGCTTTCTTT. Translating gives CAISEGGQYTEAFF. The chain couples TRBV10-3 to TRBJ1-1; 7 bases align to TRBD1. Germline-derived CDR1 and CDR2 are ENHRY and SYGVKD. After removal of 3 bases from V and 3 bases from J, the junction contained 4 bases not matched to a gene. The CDR3 runs 14 residues.

This clonotype was picked up many times. The chain is built from TRBV11-2 and TRBJ1-2; no definite D call. Germline CDR1 and CDR2: SGHAT and FQNNGV. This CDR3 is built from 15 residues. Trimming took 5 bases from V and 1 from J, leaving 14 bases between them. The CDR3 region is CASSHLFSNNYGYTF. The CDR3 bases are TGTGCCAGCAGCCACCTCTTTAGTAATAACTATGGCTACACCTTC.

This clonotype was counted between two and nine times. The V call is TRBV13, the J call TRBJ2-7; 7 bases line up with TRBD2. Trimming removed 3 bases from V and 6 bases from J; junction bases left unmatched: 8. Germline-derived CDR1 and CDR2 are PRHDT and FYEKMQ (reference sequence). The CDR3 runs to 14 residues. The CDR3 DNA sequence: TGTGCCAGCAGCTTTGGGCGGGGGTTGGGCGAGCAGTACTTC. It is translated as CASSFGRGLGEQYF.

In this sample, this clonotype turned up once. V and J are TRBV4-1 and TRBJ1-4; D is possibly TRBD1 (5 bases). V was shortened by 4 bases and J by 0 bases, with 12 bases between the two germline ends. Per germline, CDR1 MGHRA and CDR2 YSYEKL. The CDR3 contains 16 residues. The CDR3 spells CASSLEWGATNEKLFF. Here the CDR3 DNA reads TGCGCCAGCAGCCTCGAATGGGGGGCAACTAATGAAAAACTGTTTTTT.

J is TRBJ2-5 and V is TRBV12-3 or TRBV12-4; the D gene could be TRBD1 or TRBD2 (6 bases each). CDR3 length: 14 residues. V shed 3 bases and J shed 5 bases, with 13 bases lying between them. The CDR3 bases are TGTGCCAGCAGTTTCATGGGGGGCCGTGAGACCCAGTACTTC. Protein product: CASSFMGGRETQYF.

This clonotype was counted only a few times. This chain connects TRBV4-1 to TRBJ2-1, with D unresolved. V was trimmed by 3 bases and J by 0 bases, leaving 18 bases between them. Germline V gene sequence: CDR1 MGHRA, CDR2 YSYEKL. The CDR3 extends over 18 amino acids. CDR3 protein: CASSQFPLTLSSYNEQFF. As DNA, the CDR3 is TGCGCCAGCAGCCAGTTTCCCTTGACCCTAAGCTCCTACAATGAGCAGTTCTTC.

This clonotype was detected many times. V is TRBV2 and J is TRBJ2-1; TRBD1 matches 10 bases. Germline V gene data show CDR1 as SNHLY and CDR2 as FYNNEI. The CDR3 spans 14 residues. V trimming: 6 bases; J trimming: 4 bases; junction bases outside the gene matches: 3. CDR3 sequence (DNA): TGTGCCAGCAGGGGGACAGGGGTTTACAATGAGCAGTTCTTC. Translated: CASRGTGVYNEQFF.

Turning to this clonotype: A clone one base away is much larger, so this may be a read error. CDR3: CANSQGFSGNTIYF. As DNA, the CDR3 is TGTGCCAACAGCCAAGGGTTCTCTGGAAACACCATATATTTT. This chain links TRBV3-1 with TRBJ1-3, with no clear D. The CDR3 has 14 residues. The V gene's germline CDR1 is LGHDT and CDR2 YNNKEL (reference sequence).

This clonotype has at least ten counts. The rearrangement uses TRBV2 and TRBJ2-7; 7 bases are a match to TRBD1. This CDR3 has 19 amino acids. Trimming cost V 2 bases and J 0 bases; bases outside gene matches: 16. Germline V gene data show CDR1 as SNHLY and CDR2 as FYNNEI. The DNA of the CDR3 is TGTGCCAGCAGTGAAAATGCGTTAATGGGACAGTCTAGCTCCTACGAGCAGTACTTC. This gives the protein CASSENALMGQSSSYEQYF.

This clonotype has at least ten counts. The rearrangement uses TRBV12-5 and TRBJ1-1; weak D call: TRBD1 (5 bases). The CDR3 runs to 12 residues. Trimming cost V 2 bases and J 5 bases, with 6 bases left between them. Per germline, CDR1 LGHNT and CDR2 FRNRAP. The CDR3 DNA is TGTGCTAGTGGTTTGCGGGGGACTGAAGCTTTCTTT. Amino acid sequence: CASGLRGTEAFF.

This chain uses TRBV6-1 with TRBJ2-3; D gene ambiguous. The length of the CDR3 is 15 residues. The germline V gene encodes CDR1 MNHNS and CDR2 SASEGT. The V end was cut by 6 bases, the J end by 2 bases, with 15 bases between. The DNA for the CDR3 is TGTGCCAGCAGATCCCGGGCGGCGAACACAGATACGCAGTATTTT. Its translation is CASRSRAANTDTQYF.

This clonotype was counted many times. This chain uses TRBV12-3 or TRBV12-4 with TRBJ1-2; TRBD1 might be the D (6 bases). The CDR3 is 14 amino acids. V lost 8 bases to trimming and J lost 3 bases, with 16 bases between them. As DNA, the CDR3 is TGTGCCAGCCCCAAACAGGGTGGCGACTATGGCTACACCTTC. As protein: CASPKQGGDYGYTF.

Worth noting for this clonotype: This may come from a read error, since a much larger clone is one base off. The rearrangement links TRBV2 to TRBJ1-5; D call uncertain. The CDR3 covers 14 residues. Per germline, CDR1 SNHLY and CDR2 FYNNEI. V shed 6 bases and J shed 3 bases, with 12 bases lying between them. CDR3 coding DNA: TGTGCCAGCAGCCCGGCCCAGAACAATCAGCCCCAGCATTTT. Translating it yields CASSPAQNNQPQHF. Combining the CDR3 with reference TRBV2 and TRBJ1-5 gives the whole variable domain EPEVTQTPSHQVTQMGQEVILRCVPISNHLYFYWYRQILGQKVEFLVSFYNNEISEKSEIFDDQFSVERPDGSNFTLKIRSTKLEDSAMYFCASSPAQNNQPQHFGDGTRLSIL.

This clonotype was seen many times. V and J are TRBV6-1 and TRBJ1-2, with D possibly TRBD1 on 5 matching bases. Trimming cost V 7 bases and J 0 bases, with 6 bases left between them. The CDR3 has 12 amino acids. Germline V CDR1 and CDR2: MNHNS, SASEGT. This CDR3 is CASTDTNYGYTF. The CDR3 coding sequence is TGTGCCAGCACGGACACTAACTATGGCTACACCTTC.

The chain couples TRBV10-3 to TRBJ1-4; D is uncertain. This CDR3 has 13 amino acids. Germline-derived CDR1 and CDR2 are ENHRY and SYGVKD. Trimming cost V 11 bases and J 8 bases, with 18 bases left between them. The CDR3 sequence is CASPEHSEEKLFF. The CDR3 DNA sequence: TGTGCCTCTCCGGAGCACTCGGAAGAAAAACTGTTTTTT.

This clonotype has ten or more counts. The rearrangement joins TRBV11-3 to TRBJ2-3, with D perhaps matching TRBD1 (6 bases). The CDR3 spans 14 residues. Germline-derived CDR1 and CDR2 are SGHNT and YENEEA. The V end was cut by 5 bases, the J end by 0 bases, with 9 bases between. In DNA form, the CDR3 reads TGTGCCAGCAGCGCCAGGGGTAGCACAGATACGCAGTATTTT. This gives the protein CASSARGSTDTQYF.

This clonotype was found a few times. The chain uses TRBV19 and TRBJ2-7, with D possibly TRBD2 on 6 matching bases. Germline V gene data show CDR1 as LNHDA and CDR2 as SQIVND (reference sequence). There are 15 residues in the CDR3. Between the trimmed V and J ends, which lost 5 bases and 2 bases, there was a span of 16 bases. CDR3 coding DNA: TGTGCCAGTAGTCCCCTGCCGGGGGAGACCTACGAGCAGTACTTC. Protein: CASSPLPGETYEQYF.

The table lists this clonotype with many counts. The V call is TRBV9, the J call TRBJ1-3; the D is unclear. This CDR3 region has 12 residues. CDR1 and CDR2 (germline): SGDLS, YYNGEE. Trimming removed 4 bases from V and 3 bases from J, with 5 bases in between. This CDR3 is CASSPYGNTIYF. CDR3 sequence (DNA): TGTGCCAGCAGCCCATATGGAAACACCATATATTTT.